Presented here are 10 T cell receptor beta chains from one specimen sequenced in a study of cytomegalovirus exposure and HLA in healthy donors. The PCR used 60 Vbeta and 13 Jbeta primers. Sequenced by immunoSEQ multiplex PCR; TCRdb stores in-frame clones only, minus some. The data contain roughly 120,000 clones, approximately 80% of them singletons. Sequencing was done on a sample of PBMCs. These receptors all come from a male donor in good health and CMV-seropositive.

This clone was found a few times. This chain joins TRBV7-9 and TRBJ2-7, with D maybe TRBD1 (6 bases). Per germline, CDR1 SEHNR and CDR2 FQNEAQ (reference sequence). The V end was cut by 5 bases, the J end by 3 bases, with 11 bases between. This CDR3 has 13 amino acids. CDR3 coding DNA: TGTGCCAGCAGCCTCGGACAGTACTACGAGCAGTACTTC. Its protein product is CASSLGQYYEQYF.

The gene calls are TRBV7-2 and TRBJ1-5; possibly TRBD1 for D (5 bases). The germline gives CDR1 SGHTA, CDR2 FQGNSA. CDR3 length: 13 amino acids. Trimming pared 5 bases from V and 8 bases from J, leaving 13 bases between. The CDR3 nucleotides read TGTGCCAGCAGCCAGGGAGGGTATGAGCCCCAGCATTTT. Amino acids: CASSQGGYEPQHF.

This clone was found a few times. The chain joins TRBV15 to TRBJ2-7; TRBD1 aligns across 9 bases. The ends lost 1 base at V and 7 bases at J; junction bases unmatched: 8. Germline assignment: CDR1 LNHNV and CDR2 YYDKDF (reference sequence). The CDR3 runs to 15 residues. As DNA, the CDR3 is TGTGCCACCAGCAGAGCTGGGACAGGGTGGCGAGAGCAGTACTTC. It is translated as CATSRAGTGWREQYF.

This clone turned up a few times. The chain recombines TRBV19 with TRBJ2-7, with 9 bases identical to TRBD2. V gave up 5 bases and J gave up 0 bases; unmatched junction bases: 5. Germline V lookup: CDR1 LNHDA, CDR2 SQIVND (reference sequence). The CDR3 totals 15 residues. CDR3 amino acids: CASSVIAGASYEQYF. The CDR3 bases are TGTGCCAGTAGTGTTATAGCGGGAGCCTCCTACGAGCAGTACTTC.

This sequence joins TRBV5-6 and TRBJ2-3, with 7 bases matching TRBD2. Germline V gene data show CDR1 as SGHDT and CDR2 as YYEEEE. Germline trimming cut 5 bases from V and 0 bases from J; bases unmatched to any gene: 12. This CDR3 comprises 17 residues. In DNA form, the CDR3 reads TGTGCCAGCAGTCTGGCTGCGACTAGCCCTAGCACAGATACGCAGTATTTT. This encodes CASSLAATSPSTDTQYF.

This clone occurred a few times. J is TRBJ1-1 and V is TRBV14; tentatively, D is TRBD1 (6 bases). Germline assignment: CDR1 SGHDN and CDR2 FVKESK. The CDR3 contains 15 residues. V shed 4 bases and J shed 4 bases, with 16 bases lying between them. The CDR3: CASSPLAGALTEAFF. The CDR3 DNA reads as TGTGCCAGCAGCCCCTTGGCAGGGGCTCTCACTGAAGCTTTCTTT. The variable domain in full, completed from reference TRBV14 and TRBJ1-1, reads EAGVTQFPSHSVIEKGQTVTLRCDPISGHDNLYWYRRVMGKEIKFLLHFVKESKQDESGMPNNRFLAERTGGTYSTLKVQPAELEDSGVYFCASSPLAGALTEAFFGQGTRLTVV.

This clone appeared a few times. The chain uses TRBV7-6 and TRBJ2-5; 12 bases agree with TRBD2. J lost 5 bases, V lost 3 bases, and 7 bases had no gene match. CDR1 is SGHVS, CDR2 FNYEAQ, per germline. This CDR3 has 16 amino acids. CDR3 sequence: CASSFLAGGPGETQYF. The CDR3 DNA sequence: TGTGCCAGCAGCTTTCTAGCGGGAGGGCCGGGGGAGACCCAGTACTTC.

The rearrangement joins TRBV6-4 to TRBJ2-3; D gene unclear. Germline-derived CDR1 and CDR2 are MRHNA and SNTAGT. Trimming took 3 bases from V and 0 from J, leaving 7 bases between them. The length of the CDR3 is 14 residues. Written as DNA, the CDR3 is TGTGCCAGCAGTGAAAGCGACAGCACAGATACGCAGTATTTT. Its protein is CASSESDSTDTQYF.

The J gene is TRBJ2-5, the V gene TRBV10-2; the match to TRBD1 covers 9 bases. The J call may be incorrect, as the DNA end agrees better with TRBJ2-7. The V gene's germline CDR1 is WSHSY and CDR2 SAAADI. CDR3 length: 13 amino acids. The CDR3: CASNPGQGYEQYF. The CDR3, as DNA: TGCGCCAGCAATCCGGGACAGGGCTACGAGCAGTACTTC.

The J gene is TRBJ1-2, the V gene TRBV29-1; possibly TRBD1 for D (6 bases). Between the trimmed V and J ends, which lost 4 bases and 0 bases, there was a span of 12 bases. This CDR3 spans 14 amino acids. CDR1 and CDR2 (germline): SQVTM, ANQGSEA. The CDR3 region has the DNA TGCAGCGTTGGGGAGACAGGCACTAACTATGGCTACACCTTC. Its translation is CSVGETGTNYGYTF. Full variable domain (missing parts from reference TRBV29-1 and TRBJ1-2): SAVISQKPSRDICQRGTSLTIQCQVDSQVTMMFWYRQQPGQSLTLIATANQGSEATYESGFVIDKFPISRPNLTFSTLTVSNMSPEDSSIYLCSVGETGTNYGYTFGSGTRLTVV.